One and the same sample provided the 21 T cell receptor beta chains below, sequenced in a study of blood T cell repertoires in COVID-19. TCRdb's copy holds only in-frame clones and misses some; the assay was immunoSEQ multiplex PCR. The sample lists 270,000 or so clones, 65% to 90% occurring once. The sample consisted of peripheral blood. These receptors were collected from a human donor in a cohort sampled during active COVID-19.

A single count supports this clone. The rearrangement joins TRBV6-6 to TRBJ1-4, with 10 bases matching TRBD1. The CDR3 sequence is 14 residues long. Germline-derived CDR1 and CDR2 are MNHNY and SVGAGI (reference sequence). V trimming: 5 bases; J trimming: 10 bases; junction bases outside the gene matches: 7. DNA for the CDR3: TGTGCCAGCAGTCCGGACAGGGGGGTGCGAAAACTGTTTTTT. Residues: CASSPDRGVRKLFF.

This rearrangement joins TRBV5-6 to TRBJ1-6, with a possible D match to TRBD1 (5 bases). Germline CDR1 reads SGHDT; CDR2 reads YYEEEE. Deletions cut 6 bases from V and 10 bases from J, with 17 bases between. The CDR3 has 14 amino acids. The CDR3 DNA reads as TGTGCCAGCACCCCAGGAGGGACGGGCTCACCCCTCCACTTT. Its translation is CASTPGGTGSPLHF.

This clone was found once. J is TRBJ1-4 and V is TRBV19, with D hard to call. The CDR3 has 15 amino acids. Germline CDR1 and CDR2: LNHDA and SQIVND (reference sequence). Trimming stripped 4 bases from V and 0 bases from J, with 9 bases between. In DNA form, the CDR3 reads TGTGCCAGTAGTACCTACACTACAACTAATGAAAAACTGTTTTTT. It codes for CASSTYTTTNEKLFF.

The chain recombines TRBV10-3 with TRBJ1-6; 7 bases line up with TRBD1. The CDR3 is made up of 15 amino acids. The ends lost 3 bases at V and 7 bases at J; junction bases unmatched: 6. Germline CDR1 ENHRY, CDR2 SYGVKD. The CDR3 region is CAISDLTGRNSPLHF. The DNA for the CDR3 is TGTGCCATCAGTGACCTGACAGGGAGGAATTCACCCCTCCACTTT.

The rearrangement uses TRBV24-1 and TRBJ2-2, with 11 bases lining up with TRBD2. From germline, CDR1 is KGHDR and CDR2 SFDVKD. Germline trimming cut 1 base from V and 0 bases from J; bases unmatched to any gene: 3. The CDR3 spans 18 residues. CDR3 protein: CATSDFSGRASNTGELFF. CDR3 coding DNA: TGTGCCACCAGTGATTTTAGCGGGAGGGCCTCGAACACCGGGGAGCTGTTTTTT.

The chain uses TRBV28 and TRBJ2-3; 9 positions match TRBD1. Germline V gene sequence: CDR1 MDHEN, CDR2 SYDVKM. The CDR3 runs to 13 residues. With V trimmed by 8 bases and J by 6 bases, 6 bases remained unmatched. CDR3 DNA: TGTGCCAGCTGGGGACAGGGATCCGATACGCAGTATTTT. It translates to CASWGQGSDTQYF.

CDR3 residues: CASREQGSSYEQYF. The CDR3 DNA is TGTGCCAGCAGGGAACAGGGTAGCTCCTACGAGCAGTACTTC. The V call is TRBV2, the J call TRBJ2-7; possibly TRBD1 for D (6 bases). The CDR3 totals 14 residues. V lost 6 bases and J lost 0, with 12 bases in between. Germline values: CDR1 SNHLY, CDR2 FYNNEI.

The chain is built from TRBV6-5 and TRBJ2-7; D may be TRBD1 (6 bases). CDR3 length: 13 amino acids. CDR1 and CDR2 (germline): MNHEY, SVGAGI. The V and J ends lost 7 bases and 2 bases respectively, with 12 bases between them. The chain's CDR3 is CASKKQGTYEQYF. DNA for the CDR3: TGTGCCAGCAAAAAACAGGGAACCTACGAGCAGTACTTC.

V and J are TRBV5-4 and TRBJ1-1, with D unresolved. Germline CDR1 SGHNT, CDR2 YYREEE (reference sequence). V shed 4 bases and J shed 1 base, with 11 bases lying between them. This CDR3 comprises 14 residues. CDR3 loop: CASSPRVQNTEAFF. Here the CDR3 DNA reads TGTGCCAGCAGCCCGCGGGTCCAGAACACTGAAGCTTTCTTT.

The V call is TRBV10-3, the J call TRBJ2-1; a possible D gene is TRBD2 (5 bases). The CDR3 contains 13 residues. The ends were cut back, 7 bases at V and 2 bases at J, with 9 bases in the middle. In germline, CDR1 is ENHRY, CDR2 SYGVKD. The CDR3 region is CAIMSGPYNEQFF. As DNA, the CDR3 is TGTGCCATCATGAGCGGTCCCTACAATGAGCAGTTCTTC.

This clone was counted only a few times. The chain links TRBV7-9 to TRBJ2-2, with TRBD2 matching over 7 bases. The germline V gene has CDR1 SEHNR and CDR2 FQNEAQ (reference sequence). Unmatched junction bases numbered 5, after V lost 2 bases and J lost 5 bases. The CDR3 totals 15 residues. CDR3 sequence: CASSLLIGGTGELFF. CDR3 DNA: TGTGCCAGCAGCTTATTGATCGGGGGGACCGGGGAGCTGTTTTTT.

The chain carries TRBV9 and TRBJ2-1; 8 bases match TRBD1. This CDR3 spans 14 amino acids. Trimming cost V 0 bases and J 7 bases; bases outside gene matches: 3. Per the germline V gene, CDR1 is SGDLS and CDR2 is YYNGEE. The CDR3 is CASSVGGTGNEQFF. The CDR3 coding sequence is TGTGCCAGCAGCGTAGGGGGGACAGGTAATGAGCAGTTCTTC.

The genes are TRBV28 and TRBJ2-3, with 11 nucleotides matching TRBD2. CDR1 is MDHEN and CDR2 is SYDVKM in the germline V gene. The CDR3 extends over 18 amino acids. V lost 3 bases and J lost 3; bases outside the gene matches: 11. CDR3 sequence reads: CASSLVAGGPSGTDTQYF. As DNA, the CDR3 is TGTGCCAGCAGTTTGGTAGCGGGAGGGCCCTCTGGGACAGATACGCAGTATTTT.

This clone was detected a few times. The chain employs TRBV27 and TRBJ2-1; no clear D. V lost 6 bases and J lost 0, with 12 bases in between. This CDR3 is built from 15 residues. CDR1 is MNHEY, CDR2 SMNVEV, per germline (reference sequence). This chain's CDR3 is CASSQTWSSYNEQFF. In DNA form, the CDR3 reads TGTGCCAGCAGCCAAACATGGAGCTCCTACAATGAGCAGTTCTTC.

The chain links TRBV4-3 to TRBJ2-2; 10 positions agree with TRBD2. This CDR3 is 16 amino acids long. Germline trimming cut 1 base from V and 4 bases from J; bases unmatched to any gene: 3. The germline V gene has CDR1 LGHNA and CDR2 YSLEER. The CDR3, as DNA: TGCGCCAGCAGCCAAGTTTGGACTAGCGGCACCGGGGAGCTGTTTTTT. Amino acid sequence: CASSQVWTSGTGELFF.

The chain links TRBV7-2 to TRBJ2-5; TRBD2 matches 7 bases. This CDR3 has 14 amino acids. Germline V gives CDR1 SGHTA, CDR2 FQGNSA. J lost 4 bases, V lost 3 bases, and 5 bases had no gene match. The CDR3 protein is CASSFGGVPETQYF. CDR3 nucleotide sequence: TGTGCCAGCAGCTTTGGGGGGGTTCCAGAGACCCAGTACTTC.

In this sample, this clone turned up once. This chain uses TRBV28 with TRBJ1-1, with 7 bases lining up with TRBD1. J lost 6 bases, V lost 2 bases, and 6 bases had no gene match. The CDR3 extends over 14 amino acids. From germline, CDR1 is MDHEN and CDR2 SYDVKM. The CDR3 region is CASSLRGRRPEAFF. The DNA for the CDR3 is TGTGCCAGCAGTTTAAGGGGGCGGAGGCCTGAAGCTTTCTTT.

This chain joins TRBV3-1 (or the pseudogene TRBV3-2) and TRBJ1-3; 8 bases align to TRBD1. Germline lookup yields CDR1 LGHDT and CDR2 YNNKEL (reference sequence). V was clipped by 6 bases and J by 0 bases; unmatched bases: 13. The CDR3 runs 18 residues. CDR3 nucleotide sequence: TGTGCCAGCAGGACGGCAAATTACAGGGGGTACTCTGGAAACACCATATATTTT. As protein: CASRTANYRGYSGNTIYF.

The CDR3 spells CASKGMDGYTF. The CDR3 bases are TGTGCCAGCAAGGGGATGGATGGCTACACCTTC. The V and J genes are TRBV12-3 or TRBV12-4 and TRBJ1-2; D may be TRBD1 (5 bases). Trimming pared 7 bases from V and 6 bases from J, leaving 9 bases between. This CDR3 is built from 11 residues.

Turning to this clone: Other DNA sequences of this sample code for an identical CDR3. The CDR3 protein is CASSESRTSGYEQYF. The CDR3 DNA reads as TGTGCCAGCAGTGAATCCAGGACTAGCGGCTACGAGCAGTACTTC. This chain uses TRBV25-1 with TRBJ2-7; 10 bases align to TRBD2. CDR1 MGHDK and CDR2 SYGVNS come from the germline V gene. The CDR3 consists of 15 residues. Germline trimming cut 1 base from V and 3 bases from J; bases unmatched to any gene: 3.

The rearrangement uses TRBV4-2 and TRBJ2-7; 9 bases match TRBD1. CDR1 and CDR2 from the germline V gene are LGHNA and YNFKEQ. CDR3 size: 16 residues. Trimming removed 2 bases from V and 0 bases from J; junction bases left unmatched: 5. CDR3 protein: CASSQRRGQGSYEQYF. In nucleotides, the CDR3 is TGTGCCAGCAGCCAAAGACGGGGACAGGGCTCCTACGAGCAGTACTTC.